These T cell receptor beta chains were read from a single sample in a study of cytomegalovirus exposure and HLA in healthy donors. Sequencing used immunoSEQ multiplex PCR; TCRdb keeps in-frame clones, though not all of them. The sample shows about 170,000 clones, approximately 84% of them seen only once. Material: PBMCs. Receptors were obtained from a boy between 2 and 10 years old in good health and CMV-seronegative. The CDR3 runs from the conserved cysteine through the conserved F or W. The D gene is left open where the match is weak. The size field is filled for only some rows; it gives once, few, many or a size class.

V	J	D	size	DNA	CDR3
TRBV19	TRBJ2-1	.	.	TGTGCCAGTAGCCCGGTAGGGGTCAACAATGAGCAGTTCTTC	CASSPVGVNNEQFF
TRBV28	TRBJ1-5	TRBD1	.	TGTGCCAGCAGCTCCCGGGACAGGGAGACGAGTCAGCCCCAGCATTTT	CASSSRDRETSQPQHF
TRBV11-1	TRBJ2-2	TRBD2	.	TGTGCCAGCAGCTCCGGGACTAGCGGGACGAACACCGGGGAGCTGTTTTTT	CASSSGTSGTNTGELFF
TRBV19	TRBJ2-7	.	once	TGTGCCAGTAGTCCGCGGGGGCAGGAACCAGGCTTAGGCGAGCAGTACTTC	CASSPRGQEPGLGEQYF
TRBV9	TRBJ2-7	TRBD1	.	TGTGCCAGCGCCGAGGGACAGTCCTACGAGCAGTACTTC	CASAEGQSYEQYF
TRBV5-4	TRBJ2-3	.	.	TGTGCCAGCAGCTTGGCAGGGTTTTCGACAGATACGCAGTATTTT	CASSLAGFSTDTQYF
TRBV4-1	TRBJ2-7	.	.	TGCGCCAGCAGCCAAGCTTACGAGCAGTACTTC	CASSQAYEQYF
TRBV19	TRBJ2-5	.	.	TGTGCCAGTAGTAGTGAAAGGAGGCAAGAGACCCAGTACTTC	CASSSERRQETQYF
TRBV10-1	TRBJ2-7	.	.	TGCGCCAGCACGATGGGCAGGACAAGCTCCTACGAGCAGTACTTC	CASTMGRTSSYEQYF
TRBV2	TRBJ2-7	.	.	TGTGCCAGCAGGAACTTCTTCGGGCAGTACTTC	CASRNFFGQYF